The sequence of this T cell receptor beta chain was determined in a study of beta chain features in type 1 diabetes. CDR1 and CDR2 (germline): SGHRS, YFSETQ. The V and J ends lost 2 bases and 4 bases, in that order; junction bases with no gene match: 3. This CDR3 comprises 15 residues. As every portion of the isolated RNA was reverse transcribed, the sequencing read expressed TCRB transcripts. Produced via immunoSEQ multiplex PCR; TCRdb's table is partial and in-frame only. This table has more than 350,000 clones, 11% appearing once. Sequenced material: naive CD4+ T cells from blood. The sequence was collected from a young woman in good health. V usage is TRBV5-1 and J usage is TRBJ2-1, with TRBD2 identical over 10 bases. The CDR3 reads CASSFGLAEYNEQFF. In DNA, the CDR3 is TGCGCCAGCAGCTTTGGACTAGCGGAATACAATGAGCAGTTCTTC.